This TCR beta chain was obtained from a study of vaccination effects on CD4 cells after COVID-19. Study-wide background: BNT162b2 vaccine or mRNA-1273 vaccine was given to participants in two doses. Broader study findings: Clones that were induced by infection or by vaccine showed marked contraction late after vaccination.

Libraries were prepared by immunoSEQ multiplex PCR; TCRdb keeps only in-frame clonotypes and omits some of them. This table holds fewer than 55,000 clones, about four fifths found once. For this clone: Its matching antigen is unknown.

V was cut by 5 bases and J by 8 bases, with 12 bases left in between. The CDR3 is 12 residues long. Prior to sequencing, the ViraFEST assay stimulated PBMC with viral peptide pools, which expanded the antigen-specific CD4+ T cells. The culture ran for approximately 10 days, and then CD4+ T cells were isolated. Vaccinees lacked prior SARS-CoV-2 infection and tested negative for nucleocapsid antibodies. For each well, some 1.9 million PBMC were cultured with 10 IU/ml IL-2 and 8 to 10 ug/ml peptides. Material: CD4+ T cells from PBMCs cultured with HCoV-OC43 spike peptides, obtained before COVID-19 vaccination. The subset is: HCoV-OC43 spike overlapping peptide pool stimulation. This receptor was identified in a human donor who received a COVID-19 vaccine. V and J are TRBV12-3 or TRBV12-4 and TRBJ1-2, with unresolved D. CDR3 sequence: CASSKAAGGYTF. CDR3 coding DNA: TGTGCCAGCAGTAAAGCGGCCGGGGGCTACACCTTC.